This T cell receptor beta chain was captured in a study of tumor and adjacent non-tumor tissue in lung cancer. The wider study: Histology: under 15 adenocarcinoma, a couple of squamous cell carcinoma, 1 small cell lung cancer.

No cell sorting was done before RNA was extracted from the tissue. This non-tumor lung sample came from over 3 cm beyond the tumor edge. A remark on this clonotype: Its target is unknown.

Study findings and constraints: Top 100 clones took a larger repertoire share in normal lung.

TCRbeta libraries were built with three rounds of nested PCR, modified from ARM-PCR. TCRdb reprocessed the multiplex PCR reads with MiXCR, giving one entry per CDR3 protein. The sample has approximately 77,000 distinct CDR3 sequences; roughly 80% are singletons. CDR1 is DFQATT and CDR2 is SNEGSKA in the germline V gene (reference sequence). CDR3 length: 18 amino acids. V lost 0 bases, J lost 12 bases, and 21 bases stayed unmatched. The chain carries TRBV20-1 and TRBJ2-7; 12 nucleotides line up with TRBD2. Material: distant non-tumor lung tissue. This sequence originates from a man between 60 and 75 years old with non-small cell lung cancer. The CDR3 nucleotides read TGCAGTGCTAGAGATCCGGGGACTCTAGCGGGAGGGGGCTACAAGCTGTACTTC. Translation: CSARDPGTLAGGGYKLYF.